Each of the 30 T cell receptor beta chains below was sequenced from the same sample in a study of shared clonotypes between healthy human individuals. Only in-frame clones appear in the TCRdb table, and some are missing; sequencing was by immunoSEQ multiplex PCR. The sample has about 1.5 million clones; 95% to 99% are singletons. The sample taken for sequencing was naive CD4+ T cells sorted from blood. Indicated subset: CD45RA+ positively selected. The receptors were sampled from a man under 40 in good health.

The chain links TRBV6-1 to TRBJ2-7; D gene uncertain. The CDR3 has 13 amino acids. Germline V gives CDR1 MNHNS, CDR2 SASEGT. V lost 1 base and J lost 9, with 13 bases in between. DNA of the CDR3: TGTGCCAGCAGTGAAGTGGCCGGGCGCTCGCAGTACTTC. It encodes CASSEVAGRSQYF.

The chain couples TRBV10-3 to TRBJ2-2, with 8 positions matching TRBD1. Losses at the gene ends were 8 bases for V and 4 bases for J; bases not matched to a gene: 6. Germline CDR1 is ENHRY and CDR2 is SYGVKD. The CDR3 consists of 14 residues. The CDR3 DNA reads TGTGCCATCGGCGGAACAGGGGGCACCGGGGAGCTGTTTTTT. It yields the protein CAIGGTGGTGELFF.

The chain uses TRBV6-5 and TRBJ2-1; 13 positions agree with TRBD2. The junction had 4 bases not matched to a gene; V was cut back by 6 bases and J by 5 bases. This CDR3 has 15 amino acids. Germline V gene sequence: CDR1 MNHEY, CDR2 SVGAGI. CDR3 nucleotides: TGTGCCAGCAGACGACTAGCGGGAGGCCACAATGAGCAGTTCTTC. Translated: CASRRLAGGHNEQFF.

The chain carries TRBV7-8 and TRBJ2-5; 10 bases are a match to TRBD1. The CDR3 is 13 amino acids. Germline trimming cut 5 bases from V and 5 bases from J; bases unmatched to any gene: 2. Germline CDR1 reads SGHVS; CDR2 reads FQNEAQ. Here the CDR3 reads CASSPDRGETQYF. As DNA, the CDR3 is TGTGCCAGCAGCCCGGACAGGGGGGAGACCCAGTACTTC.

The chain employs TRBV11-3 and TRBJ2-2, with D hard to call. Trimming pared 4 bases from V and 1 base from J, leaving 7 bases between. Germline V gene data show CDR1 as SGHNT and CDR2 as YENEEA. CDR3 length: 14 amino acids. CDR3 nucleotide sequence: TGTGCCAGCAGCTCCCGACAGAACACCGGGGAGCTGTTTTTT. Translation gives CASSSRQNTGELFF.

The chain couples TRBV23-1 to TRBJ1-1; TRBD1 matches 7 bases. TRBV23-1 is treated as an ORF (open reading frame) with a function not yet certain. This CDR3 has 12 residues. V lost 4 bases to trimming and J lost 7 bases; unmatched junction nucleotides: 3. CDR3: CASSPRQGEAFF. The CDR3 DNA follows: TGCGCCAGCAGTCCCAGACAGGGTGAAGCTTTCTTT.

The chain has TRBV7-9 and TRBJ2-1; a possible D gene is TRBD1 (5 bases). Trimming took off 2 bases at V and 5 bases at J, with 22 bases between the two ends. Germline V CDR1 and CDR2: SEHNR, FQNEAQ (reference sequence). The CDR3 loop spans 18 amino acids. The CDR3 nucleotides read TGTGCCAGCAGCTTAACCCCGGCCCATGTGACAGACCACAATGAGCAGTTCTTC. Translating gives CASSLTPAHVTDHNEQFF.

The chain joins TRBV18 to TRBJ2-2; TRBD2 is a possible D gene (6 bases). V dropped 0 bases and J dropped 8 bases, with 13 bases sitting between them. CDR3 length: 15 amino acids. Germline-derived CDR1 and CDR2 are KGHSH and LQKENI. CDR3 in amino acids: CASSPPSRGAGELFF. CDR3 nucleotides: TGTGCCAGCTCACCACCGAGTCGCGGGGCAGGGGAGCTGTTTTTT.

The chain carries TRBV23-1 and TRBJ1-2; unclear D gene. TRBV23-1 is recorded as an ORF, its role being uncertain. The CDR3 covers 13 residues. With 3 bases removed from V and 7 bases from J, the gap between germline ends came to 12 bases. This CDR3 reads CASSHHHSSGYTF. The DNA of the CDR3 is TGCGCCAGCAGTCATCATCATAGTTCTGGCTACACCTTC.

The rearrangement uses TRBV20-1 and TRBJ2-7; D unresolved. CDR1 and CDR2 (germline): DFQATT, SNEGSKA (reference sequence). V was pared by 3 bases and J by 5 bases, with 8 bases between. This CDR3 region has 11 residues. This CDR3 is CSASITDEQYF. DNA for the CDR3: TGCAGTGCTAGTATTACGGACGAGCAGTACTTC.

The chain employs TRBV27 and TRBJ2-5; D gene unclear. The CDR3 is made up of 13 amino acids. In germline, CDR1 is MNHEY, CDR2 SMNVEV (reference sequence). V dropped 3 bases and J dropped 6 bases, with 11 bases sitting between them. The DNA for the CDR3 is TGTGCCAGCAGTTTGGGTTTGGCGAAGACCCAGTACTTC. It translates to CASSLGLAKTQYF.

The chain combines TRBV5-4 with TRBJ2-7; 11 nucleotides align to TRBD1. Germline lookup yields CDR1 SGHNT and CDR2 YYREEE (reference sequence). This CDR3 contains 15 residues. The ends lost 4 bases at V and 0 bases at J; junction bases unmatched: 3. CDR3 in DNA: TGTGCCAGCAGCGGGGGGACAGGGGGCTCCTACGAGCAGTACTTC. Encoded protein: CASSGGTGGSYEQYF.

The CDR3 DNA reads as TGTGCCAGTAGTATATCGCGGAGTGTCCCAGATACGCAGTATTTT. Its protein is CASSISRSVPDTQYF. The chain uses TRBV19 and TRBJ2-3; D gene ambiguous. The CDR3 covers 15 residues. V shed 2 bases and J shed 4 bases, with 13 bases lying between them. Germline V CDR1 and CDR2: LNHDA, SQIVND (reference sequence).

This clone is a singleton in its sample. The chain is built from TRBV6-1 and TRBJ1-4; 8 bases align to TRBD1. CDR1 MNHNS and CDR2 SASEGT come from the germline V gene. This CDR3 spans 17 amino acids. Trimming cost V 0 bases and J 8 bases; bases outside gene matches: 11. The CDR3 DNA is TGTGCCAGCAGTGAAGCTAGGACAGGGTCGCCGTGGGAAAAACTGTTTTTT. This translates into CASSEARTGSPWEKLFF.

The chain carries TRBV1 and TRBJ2-7. TRBV1 is recorded as a pseudogene. This CDR3 region has 15 residues. The CDR3 DNA follows: TGCACCAGCAGCCAAGGAGAGGGGAGTCCCTACGAGCAGTACTTC. This encodes CTSSQGEGSPYEQYF.

The V call is TRBV10-2, the J call TRBJ2-7, with no clear D. V dropped 0 bases and J dropped 5 bases, with 14 bases sitting between them. The CDR3 has 15 residues. Germline CDR1 is WSHSY and CDR2 is SAAADI. In DNA form, the CDR3 reads TGCGCCAGCAGTGAGTCGACTCGGGTTTCCCACGAGCAGTACTTC. Amino acid sequence: CASSESTRVSHEQYF.

This sequence joins TRBV7-9 and TRBJ2-7; D may be TRBD1 (6 bases). CDR1 is SEHNR and CDR2 is FQNEAQ in the germline V gene (reference sequence). CDR3 length: 15 residues. V was shortened by 4 bases and J by 2 bases, with 15 bases between the two germline ends. DNA for the CDR3: TGTGCCAGCAGCTACCGAGGTGCAGGGGCCTACGAGCAGTACTTC. Its translation: CASSYRGAGAYEQYF.

V gene TRBV7-2 combines with J gene TRBJ2-3; 7 nucleotides align to TRBD2. CDR1 is SGHTA, CDR2 FQGNSA, per germline. This CDR3 comprises 14 residues. V dropped 5 bases and J dropped 0; count of bases not matched to a gene: 2. The CDR3 DNA is TGTGCCAGCAGCGGGGGAGGGAGCACAGATACGCAGTATTTT. Translation: CASSGGGSTDTQYF. Full variable domain (outside the CDR3, taken from reference TRBV7-2 and TRBJ2-3): GAGVSQSPSNKVTEKGKDVELRCDPISGHTALYWYRQSLGQGLEFLIYFQGNSAPDKSGLPSDRFSAERTGGSVSTLTIQRTQQEDSAVYLCASSGGGSTDTQYFGPGTRLTVL.

This clone was picked up one time. The chain recombines TRBV20-1 with TRBJ2-7, with D possibly being TRBD1 or TRBD2 (5 bases each). Trimming took off 5 bases at V and 3 bases at J, with 8 bases between the two ends. CDR1 is DFQATT and CDR2 is SNEGSKA in the germline V gene (reference sequence). The CDR3 is 11 residues long. The CDR3 here is CSAGTFYEQYF. CDR3 DNA: TGCAGTGCTGGGACCTTCTACGAGCAGTACTTC.

The V call is TRBV5-1, the J call TRBJ2-2, with 8 bases fitting TRBD2. The V gene end was trimmed by 4 bases and the J gene end by 0 bases; junction bases not matched to a gene: 2. The CDR3 runs 15 residues. CDR1 is SGHRS and CDR2 is YFSETQ in the germline V gene. The CDR3 bases are TGCGCCAGCAGCCAGACTAGCGCGAACACCGGGGAGCTGTTTTTT. It yields the protein CASSQTSANTGELFF.

The V and J genes are TRBV10-1 and TRBJ2-7; D possibly corresponds to TRBD1 (6 bases). Germline lookup yields CDR1 WNHNN and CDR2 SYGVQD (reference sequence). Trimming took off 5 bases at V and 2 bases at J, with 10 bases between the two ends. There are 13 residues in the CDR3. CDR3 region: CASSKDSTYEQYF. Here the CDR3 DNA reads TGCGCCAGCAGTAAGGACAGTACCTACGAGCAGTACTTC.

The V gene is TRBV5-4, the J gene TRBJ2-1; TRBD1 might be the D (6 bases). The CDR3 totals 16 residues. Trimming took off 2 bases at V and 6 bases at J, with 18 bases between the two ends. Germline assignment: CDR1 SGHNT and CDR2 YYREEE (reference sequence). Here the CDR3 DNA reads TGTGCCAGCAGCTTACCGGCCCAACAGGGCGGCAATGAGCAGTTCTTC. Protein product: CASSLPAQQGGNEQFF.

The J gene is TRBJ1-1, the V gene TRBV5-1, with 9 bases lining up with TRBD1. V shed 2 bases and J 0 bases; nucleotides not matched to a gene: 5. The V gene's germline CDR1 is SGHRS and CDR2 YFSETQ. The CDR3 contains 16 residues. The CDR3 region has the DNA TGCGCCAGCAGCTTACAGGGGGCCGGGCTGAACACTGAAGCTTTCTTT. The encoded protein is CASSLQGAGLNTEAFF.

The chain combines TRBV6-1 with TRBJ1-3; D is possibly TRBD1 (5 bases). Trimming left V 6 bases short and J 0 bases short, with 6 bases between. The V gene's germline CDR1 is MNHNS and CDR2 SASEGT. This CDR3 comprises 13 residues. CDR3 sequence (DNA): TGTGCCAGCAGGACAGCCTCTGGAAACACCATATATTTT. Protein: CASRTASGNTIYF.

On this clone: Other DNA sequences in the same sample also yield this CDR3. The chain has TRBV5-1 and TRBJ2-5; D possibly corresponds to TRBD1 (6 bases). Germline lookup yields CDR1 SGHRS and CDR2 YFSETQ. The CDR3 totals 14 residues. V was pared by 0 bases and J by 2 bases, with 8 bases between. The CDR3 region is CASSLARGQETQYF. In DNA form, the CDR3 reads TGCGCCAGCAGCTTGGCCAGGGGTCAAGAGACCCAGTACTTC.

V is TRBV11-2 and J is TRBJ1-1, with unresolved D. V was trimmed by 4 bases and J by 4 bases, leaving 13 bases between them. Germline V lookup: CDR1 SGHAT, CDR2 FQNNGV. There are 14 residues in the CDR3. In DNA form, the CDR3 reads TGTGCCAGCAGCTACAAGGGATTAGGCACTGAAGCTTTCTTT. Translation: CASSYKGLGTEAFF.

The chain recombines TRBV7-9 with TRBJ1-1; D is uncertain. Trimming stripped 2 bases from V and 2 bases from J, with 12 bases between. Germline V gives CDR1 SEHNR, CDR2 FQNEAQ (reference sequence). The CDR3 spans 15 residues. The CDR3 DNA follows: TGTGCCAGCAGCTTATATAGGTCCATTAACACTGAAGCTTTCTTT. Its protein product is CASSLYRSINTEAFF.

This chain uses TRBV30 with TRBJ1-1; unclear D gene. Trimming stripped 8 bases from V and 0 bases from J, with 10 bases between. The CDR3 contains 12 residues. The germline CDR1 and CDR2 sequences are GTSNPN and SVGIG (reference sequence). CDR3 protein: CATAQVNTEAFF. CDR3 bases: TGTGCCACGGCGCAAGTGAACACTGAAGCTTTCTTT.

This clone was counted once. This sample also contains other DNA sequences that code for the same CDR3. This CDR3 reads CASSYSGETQYF. DNA for the CDR3: TGTGCCAGCAGTTACTCTGGCGAGACCCAGTACTTC. This chain uses TRBV6-5 with TRBJ2-5; D uncertain. The CDR3 has 12 amino acids. V gave up 0 bases and J gave up 5 bases, with 4 bases separating them. Germline loops: CDR1 MNHEY, CDR2 SVGAGI.

The chain combines TRBV19 with TRBJ1-5; maybe TRBD1 (6 bases). The CDR3 runs to 18 residues. Trimming pared 4 bases from V and 0 bases from J, leaving 19 bases between. Germline V gene sequence: CDR1 LNHDA, CDR2 SQIVND (reference sequence). The CDR3 spells CASSTRAGALASNQPQHF. In DNA, the CDR3 is TGTGCCAGTAGTACCCGGGCAGGGGCCCTTGCTAGCAATCAGCCCCAGCATTTT.